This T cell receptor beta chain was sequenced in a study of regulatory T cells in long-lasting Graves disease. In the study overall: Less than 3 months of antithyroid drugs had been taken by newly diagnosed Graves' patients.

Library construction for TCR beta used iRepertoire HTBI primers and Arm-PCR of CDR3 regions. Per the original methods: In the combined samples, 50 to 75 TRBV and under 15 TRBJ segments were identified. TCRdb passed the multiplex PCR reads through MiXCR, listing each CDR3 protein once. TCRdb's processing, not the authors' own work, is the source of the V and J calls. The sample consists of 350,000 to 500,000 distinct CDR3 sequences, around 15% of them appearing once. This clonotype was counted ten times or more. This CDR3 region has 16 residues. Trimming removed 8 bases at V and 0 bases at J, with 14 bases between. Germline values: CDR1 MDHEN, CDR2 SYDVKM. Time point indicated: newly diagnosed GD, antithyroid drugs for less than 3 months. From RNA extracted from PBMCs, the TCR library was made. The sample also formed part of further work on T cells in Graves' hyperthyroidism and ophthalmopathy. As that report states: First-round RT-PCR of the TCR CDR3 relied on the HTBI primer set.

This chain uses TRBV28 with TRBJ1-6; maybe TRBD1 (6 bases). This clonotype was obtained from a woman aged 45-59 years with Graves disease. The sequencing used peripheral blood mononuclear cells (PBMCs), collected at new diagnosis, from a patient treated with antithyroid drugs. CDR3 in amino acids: CASDATGLSYNSPLHF. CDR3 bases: TGTGCCAGCGACGCGACAGGACTCTCCTATAATTCACCCCTCCACTTT. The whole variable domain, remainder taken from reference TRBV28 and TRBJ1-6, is DVKVTQSSRYLVKRTGEKVFLECVQDMDHENMFWYRQDPGLGLRLIYFSYDVKMKEKGDIPEGYSVSREKKERFSLILESASTNQTSMYLCASDATGLSYNSPLHFGNGTRLTVT.